The 29 T cell receptor beta chains listed next were all sequenced from one sample in a study of molecular identifiers for immune sequencing clone quantification (dated by TCRdb to the late 2010s). Libraries were built with PCR. Sequencing was performed on a NextSeq 500. TCRdb passed the public sequencing reads through fastp at Q25 and MiXCR, retaining productive beta sequences. Rows matching on CDR3 protein sequence are summarized as one entry with the most common DNA and genes. For this sample there are around 300,000 distinct CDR3 sequences; over 20% appear just once. The top ten clones comprise around 0.74% of the sample. Sequencing input: naive CD8+ T cells from blood, with Jurkat cell RNA spiked in. In light of the paper, this sample's cell subset or site label describes: FACS-sorted CD8+CD4-CCR7+CD45RA+ naive T cells. These receptors originate from a human donor in good health. Some libraries in this study had Jurkat cell RNA spiked in.

The table lists this clonotype with many counts. The chain couples TRBV5-1 to TRBJ2-3; 8 bases map to TRBD1. Per the germline V gene, CDR1 is SGHRS and CDR2 is YFSETQ. The CDR3 runs 13 residues. Trimming at V came to 5 bases and at J to 6 bases, leaving 5 bases not matched to a gene. As DNA, the CDR3 is TGCGCCAGCAGAACCAGGGGGCTGGATACGCAGTATTTT. Translation gives CASRTRGLDTQYF.

A few counts support this clonotype. The J gene is TRBJ2-5, the V gene TRBV11-2; no clear D gene. The V end was cut by 5 bases, the J end by 4 bases, with 14 bases between. The CDR3 totals 14 residues. Germline V lookup: CDR1 SGHAT, CDR2 FQNNGV. This chain's CDR3 is CASSPPSARETQYF. CDR3 bases: TGTGCCAGCAGCCCCCCGTCTGCTCGAGAGACCCAGTACTTC.

The chain is built from TRBV28 and TRBJ2-5; D is unresolved. The CDR3 is made up of 16 amino acids. Germline-derived CDR1 and CDR2 are MDHEN and SYDVKM. The V end was cut by 5 bases, the J end by 5 bases, with 21 bases between. In DNA form, the CDR3 reads TGTGCCAGCAGTCGAAATTCAGAGGTCCCGCGGGAGACCCAGTACTTC. Amino acid sequence: CASSRNSEVPRETQYF. The variable domain in full, with the rest retrieved from reference TRBV28 and TRBJ2-5, is DVKVTQSSRYLVKRTGEKVFLECVQDMDHENMFWYRQDPGLGLRLIYFSYDVKMKEKGDIPEGYSVSREKKERFSLILESASTNQTSMYLCASSRNSEVPRETQYFGPGTRLLVL.

The chain joins TRBV5-5 to TRBJ2-3; 11 nucleotides match TRBD2. Germline V gives CDR1 SGHKS, CDR2 YYEKEE (reference sequence). The CDR3 sequence is 16 residues long. V was pared by 4 bases and J by 4 bases, with 8 bases of the junction left unmatched. The CDR3 is CASSPPLAGVADTQYF. CDR3 in DNA: TGTGCCAGCAGCCCACCACTAGCGGGAGTCGCAGATACGCAGTATTTT.

This clonotype was recorded at least ten times. The rearrangement joins TRBV7-9 to TRBJ2-3; 9 bases match TRBD1. Germline values: CDR1 SEHNR, CDR2 FQNEAQ (reference sequence). J gave up 9 bases and V 1 base, and 14 bases lay outside the gene matches. The CDR3 runs to 17 residues. The chain's CDR3 is CASSLGPGTGFGDTQYF. CDR3 DNA sequence: TGTGCCAGCAGCTTAGGGCCCGGGACAGGGTTTGGAGACACGCAGTATTTT. Combining the CDR3 with reference TRBV7-9 and TRBJ2-3 gives the whole variable domain DTGVSQNPRHKITKRGQNVTFRCDPISEHNRLYWYRQTLGQGPEFLTYFQNEAQLEKSRLLSDRFSAERPKGSFSTLEIQRTEQGDSAMYLCASSLGPGTGFGDTQYFGPGTRLTVL.

The chain is built from TRBV27 and TRBJ2-7, with 12 nucleotides matching TRBD1. V dropped 8 bases and J dropped 6; count of bases not matched to a gene: 5. CDR3 length: 13 residues. The germline V gene encodes CDR1 MNHEY and CDR2 SMNVEV (reference sequence). CDR3 DNA: TGTGCCAGCGCGGGACAGGGGGCCTCCGAGCAGTACTTC. Protein sequence: CASAGQGASEQYF.

Comment on this clonotype: A much more abundant neighbour one base away suggests this may be a read error. V gene TRBV2 combines with J gene TRBJ1-1; D unresolved. CDR1 is SNHLY and CDR2 is FYNNEI in the germline V gene. V shed 7 bases and J shed 5 bases, with 11 bases lying between them. The CDR3 consists of 12 residues. This CDR3 reads CASIGEETEAFF. Here the CDR3 DNA reads TGTGCCAGCATTGGGGAAGAGACTGAAGCTTTCTTT.

This clonotype turned up a few times. Being one base from a much bigger clone, this may be a read error. The chain has TRBV5-1 and TRBJ2-5; D unresolved. The CDR3 has 16 residues. Germline V gives CDR1 SGHRS, CDR2 YFSETQ. CDR3: CASSPPGLPYKEAQYF. The CDR3, as DNA: TGCGCCAGCAGCCCACCCGGTCTCCCGTACAAAGAGGCCCAGTACTTC.

Regarding this clonotype: Given a much more abundant clone one base away, this may be a read error. This sequence joins TRBV7-9 and TRBJ1-2, with D possibly TRBD1 on 5 matching bases. CDR3 length equals 14 residues. The germline V gene has CDR1 SEHNR and CDR2 FQNEAQ (reference sequence). The CDR3 sequence is CASSSIGGNYGHTF. For the CDR3, the DNA is TGTGCCAGCAGCTCAATTGGGGGGAACTATGGCCACACCTTC.

The chain couples TRBV9 to TRBJ2-6; D uncertain. Germline V lookup: CDR1 SGDLS, CDR2 YYNGEE. The CDR3 sequence is 16 residues long. The V and J ends lost 3 bases and 0 bases respectively, with 10 bases between them. DNA of the CDR3: TGTGCCAGCAGCGCCCCGCCGAACTCTGGGGCCAACGTCCTGACTTTC. Translating it yields CASSAPPNSGANVLTF. Variable domain in full (rest from reference TRBV9 and TRBJ2-6): DSGVTQTPKHLITATGQRVTLRCSPRSGDLSVYWYQQSLDQGLQFLIQYYNGEERAKGNILERFSAQQFPDLHSELNLSSLELGDSALYFCASSAPPNSGANVLTFGAGSRLTVL.

Worth noting for this clonotype: A read error is possible here, since a much larger clone lies one base away. The CDR3 spells CASSPWASSSEQYF. CDR3 nucleotides: TGTGCCAGCAGCCCTTGGGCCAGCTCCTCCGAGCAGTACTTC. The chain combines TRBV9 with TRBJ2-7; D unclear. This CDR3 is built from 14 residues. Looked up from germline, CDR1 is SGDLS and CDR2 is YYNGEE.

This clonotype was counted once. The genes are TRBV7-3 and TRBJ2-1; 14 bases are a match to TRBD2. The CDR3 loop spans 19 amino acids. Germline loops: CDR1 SGHTA, CDR2 FQGTGA. J gave up 7 bases and V 7 bases, and 18 bases lay outside the gene matches. The CDR3 bases are TGTGCCAGCAACGATCCGACCGGGACTAGCGGGAGTAGGAGGAATGAGCAGTTCTTC. Residues: CASNDPTGTSGSRRNEQFF.

The chain carries TRBV18 and TRBJ2-7, with a tentative D call TRBD1 (5 bases). Germline-derived CDR1 and CDR2 are KGHSH and LQKENI. V was trimmed by 7 bases and J by 5 bases, leaving 12 bases between them. This CDR3 has 12 amino acids. CDR3 amino acids: CASLGLGNEQYF. The DNA of the CDR3 is TGTGCCAGCTTGGGGCTTGGCAACGAGCAGTACTTC.

Concerning this clonotype itself: A much larger clone sits a single nucleotide away, making a read error possible. The conserved phenylalanine or tryptophan is not found at the CDR3 terminus, so this likely reflects a read error. This chain joins TRBV13 and TRBJ2-1, with 9 bases lining up with TRBD2. This CDR3 contains 16 residues. J lost 9 bases, V lost 5 bases, and 14 bases had no gene match. From germline, CDR1 is PRHDT and CDR2 FYEKMQ (reference sequence). The CDR3 DNA is TGTGCCAGCAGCCATACGAGCGGGGGGCCGTCCGTTGAGCAGTTCTCC. This translates into CASSHTSGGPSVEQFS.

This clonotype appeared many times. This sequence joins TRBV7-8 and TRBJ1-2, with 8 positions matching TRBD1. This CDR3 spans 15 amino acids. Losses at the gene ends were 5 bases for V and 2 bases for J; bases not matched to a gene: 7. CDR1 is SGHVS and CDR2 is FQNEAQ in the germline V gene. The CDR3 DNA follows: TGTGCCAGCAGCCCAGGACAGGGATTAAACTATGGCTACACCTTC. Amino acids: CASSPGQGLNYGYTF. Combining the CDR3 with reference TRBV7-8 and TRBJ1-2 gives the whole variable domain GAGVSQSPRYKVAKRGQDVALRCDPISGHVSLFWYQQALGQGPEFLTYFQNEAQLDKSGLPSDRFFAERPEGSVSTLKIQRTQQEDSAVYLCASSPGQGLNYGYTFGSGTRLTVV.

This chain links TRBV6-4 with TRBJ2-1; 8 bases map to TRBD2. This CDR3 contains 16 residues. CDR1 and CDR2 from the germline V gene are MRHNA and SNTAGT. After removal of 2 bases from V and 10 bases from J, the junction contained 13 bases not matched to a gene. In nucleotides, the CDR3 is TGTGCCAGCAGTGACGGAGCGGGCGGCGCGGGGGGCGAGCAGTTCTTC. Translation: CASSDGAGGAGGEQFF.

This clonotype came up many times. The CDR3 sequence: CASSPRRQGTGELFF. CDR3 DNA sequence: TGTGCCAGCAGCCCGCGTCGCCAGGGGACCGGGGAGCTGTTTTTT. The chain links TRBV5-6 to TRBJ2-2; possible D gene TRBD1, 6 bases. Germline CDR1 and CDR2: SGHDT and YYEEEE. V lost 4 bases, J lost 5 bases, and 15 bases lay in between. CDR3 length: 15 residues. Full variable domain (remainder filled in from reference TRBV5-6 and TRBJ2-2): DAGVTQSPTHLIKTRGQQVTLRCSPKSGHDTVSWYQQALGQGPQFIFQYYEEEERQRGNFPDRFSGHQFPNYSSELNVNALLLGDSALYLCASSPRRQGTGELFFGEGSRLTVL.

DNA of the CDR3: TGTGCCAGCAGTGAATATGGGGATAGCGGCACAGATACGCAGTATTTT. Amino acid sequence: CASSEYGDSGTDTQYF. V gene TRBV6-1 combines with J gene TRBJ2-3, with D maybe TRBD2 (5 bases). Germline V gene lookup returns CDR1 MNHNS and CDR2 SASEGT. There are 16 residues in the CDR3. Trimming pared 2 bases from V and 1 base from J, leaving 13 bases between.

The chain recombines TRBV19 with TRBJ2-7; no clear D. The CDR3 is 11 residues long. Germline CDR1 and CDR2: LNHDA and SQIVND (reference sequence). V lost 3 bases and J lost 7, with 7 bases in between. The CDR3, as DNA: TGTGCCAGTAGTATGCATGGGGAGCAGTACTTC. As protein: CASSMHGEQYF.

This clonotype was detected only a few times. The V call is TRBV19, the J call TRBJ2-7; 7 bases match TRBD1. CDR3 size: 12 residues. Trimming removed 6 bases from V and 3 bases from J; junction bases left unmatched: 2. Germline-derived CDR1 and CDR2 are LNHDA and SQIVND (reference sequence). The CDR3 DNA sequence: TGTGCCAGTAGCGACAGGGACTACGAGCAGTACTTC. Translated: CASSDRDYEQYF.

The V gene is TRBV11-2, the J gene TRBJ2-7; no clear D. This CDR3 spans 16 amino acids. Germline CDR1 is SGHAT and CDR2 is FQNNGV. Trimming stripped 0 bases from V and 3 bases from J, with 15 bases between. CDR3 loop: CASSLDGLRPHYEQYF. The CDR3 DNA is TGTGCCAGCAGCTTAGATGGTTTGCGGCCCCACTACGAGCAGTACTTC.

This clonotype showed up just a few times. The chain has TRBV5-4 and TRBJ1-3; perhaps TRBD1 as D (5 bases). The V end lost 4 bases, the J end lost 4 bases, and 12 bases lay between the germline ends. CDR3 length equals 14 residues. CDR1 and CDR2 (germline): SGHNT, YYREEE (reference sequence). This CDR3 is CASSPGPLGNTIYF. DNA for the CDR3: TGTGCCAGCAGCCCGGGACCGCTCGGAAACACCATATATTTT.

V usage is TRBV6-2 or TRBV6-3 and J usage is TRBJ2-7, with TRBD2 matching 8 bases. V lost 3 bases to trimming and J lost 0 bases; unmatched junction nucleotides: 4. The CDR3 has 15 residues. CDR1 and CDR2 (germline): MNHEY, SVGEGT. The CDR3 DNA reads as TGTGCCAGCAGTTATAGCGGGGCCCCCTCCTACGAGCAGTACTTC. This sequence encodes CASSYSGAPSYEQYF.

In DNA form, the CDR3 reads TGCGCCAGCAGCCAAATCCGGGAAGGTAATTCACCCCTCCACTTT. Its protein product is CASSQIREGNSPLHF. The chain joins TRBV4-1 to TRBJ1-6; D gene unclear. Between the trimmed V and J ends, which lost 2 bases and 6 bases, there was a span of 11 bases. Per germline, CDR1 MGHRA and CDR2 YSYEKL. The CDR3 is made up of 15 amino acids.

This clonotype was seen only a few times. This rearrangement joins TRBV12-3 or TRBV12-4 to TRBJ2-5; D is unclear. Trimming pared 6 bases from V and 2 bases from J, leaving 7 bases between. The length of the CDR3 is 12 residues. CDR3 bases: TGTGCCAGCAGCCACCCACAAGAGACCCAGTACTTC. This encodes CASSHPQETQYF.

Note on this clonotype: One end of the junction is discordant with germline, which a read error may explain. The chain uses TRBV5-1 and TRBJ2-3; TRBD2 agrees at 7 bases. Germline CDR1 SGHRS, CDR2 YFSETQ. CDR3 length equals 16 residues. The CDR3 DNA follows: TGCGCCCGCAGCTTGGGGGGGGTCAGGGATCCAGATACGCAGTATTTT. It specifies CARSLGGVRDPDTQYF.

Worth noting for this clonotype: This clone may be a read error of a much larger clone one base away. The chain has TRBV6-5 and TRBJ2-3; D might be TRBD1 (6 bases). Germline-derived CDR1 and CDR2 are MNHEY and SVGAGI. The CDR3 is made up of 13 amino acids. The CDR3 loop is CPSSYSGVDTQYF. The CDR3 DNA reads TGTCCCAGCAGTTACTCAGGGGTAGATACGCAGTATTTT.

This clonotype occurred many times. This chain links TRBV20-1 with TRBJ2-5, with D hard to call. The CDR3 consists of 12 residues. V dropped 2 bases and J dropped 2 bases, with 6 bases sitting between them. Germline CDR1 DFQATT, CDR2 SNEGSKA (reference sequence). Written as DNA, the CDR3 is TGCAGTGCTAGACAGAAACAAGAGACCCAGTACTTC. Translating it yields CSARQKQETQYF.

At least ten counts were recorded for this clonotype. The rearrangement uses TRBV7-8 and TRBJ1-3; tentatively, D is TRBD1 (5 bases). V was cut by 4 bases and J by 2 bases, with 12 bases left in between. Germline V gene data show CDR1 as SGHVS and CDR2 as FQNEAQ. The CDR3 is made up of 15 amino acids. The CDR3 DNA reads as TGTGCCAGCAGCTCAGGGTGGGGACCTGGAAACACCATATATTTT. Its translation is CASSSGWGPGNTIYF.